The clone carrying this TCR beta chain was seen ten or more times. V was shortened by 8 bases and J by 3 bases, with 13 bases between the two germline ends. Germline CDR1 reads SNHLY; CDR2 reads FYNNEI. The CDR3 loop spans 13 amino acids. This sample is part of a study of T cells in Graves' hyperthyroidism and ophthalmopathy. Researchers took RNA transcripts and amplified the TCR beta CDR3 regions from them. When the TCR CDR3 underwent first-round RT-PCR, the HTBI primer set was used. TCRdb redid the calling of the multiplex PCR reads with MiXCR, one entry per CDR3 protein. Of nearly 750,000 distinct CDR3 sequences detected, 35% appear once; the ten largest clones hold around 31%.

The rearrangement links TRBV2 to TRBJ1-1; D unclear. The sequencing input was blood. The receptor comes from a woman between 40 and 55 years old with Graves' hyperthyroidism. The CDR3 sequence is CASGEGIYTEAFF. The CDR3 DNA is TGTGCCAGCGGGGAAGGGATCTACACTGAAGCTTTCTTT. The whole variable domain, remainder taken from reference TRBV2 and TRBJ1-1, is EPEVTQTPSHQVTQMGQEVILRCVPISNHLYFYWYRQILGQKVEFLVSFYNNEISEKSEIFDDQFSVERPDGSNFTLKIRSTKLEDSAMYFCASGEGIYTEAFFGQGTRLTVV.